One and the same sample provided the 15 T cell receptor beta chains below, sequenced in a study of shared clonotypes between healthy human individuals. CD45RO negativity and positive selection for CCR7 defined naive CD8 cells, a population that excluded terminally differentiated effector memory CD45RA+ cells. The table came from immunoSEQ multiplex PCR; TCRdb's copy has only in-frame clones and leaves some out. The sample includes some 1,900,000 clones, about 95% of them seen just once. Sequenced input: naive CD8+ T cells sorted from blood. These receptor sequences come from a man in his late teens or twenties in good health.

The chain has TRBV2 and TRBJ2-7; 7 positions agree with TRBD1. After removal of 4 bases from V and 4 bases from J, the junction contained 4 bases not matched to a gene. Germline V gives CDR1 SNHLY, CDR2 FYNNEI. CDR3 size: 13 residues. The CDR3 nucleotides read TGTGCCAGCAGTGCTAACAGGGGATACGAGCAGTACTTC. This sequence encodes CASSANRGYEQYF.

This clone occurred once. The rearrangement uses TRBV2 and TRBJ2-7; 8 nucleotides align to TRBD1. The CDR3 has 16 amino acids. V lost 5 bases and J lost 2; bases outside the gene matches: 11. Germline CDR1 SNHLY, CDR2 FYNNEI. CDR3 nucleotides: TGTGCCAGCAGTCCTGCGACAGGGGAAGGAACCTACGAGCAGTACTTC. It encodes CASSPATGEGTYEQYF.

The V call is TRBV29-1, the J call TRBJ2-3; no clear D. Germline-derived CDR1 and CDR2 are SQVTM and ANQGSEA. The CDR3 has 9 amino acids. CDR3 residues: CTSGDTQYF. CDR3 DNA sequence: TGCACCTCGGGAGATACGCAGTATTTT.

The rearrangement links TRBV7-6 to TRBJ1-1, with D uncertain. V was trimmed by 2 bases and J by 4 bases, leaving 11 bases between them. The CDR3 totals 14 residues. CDR1 and CDR2 (germline): SGHVS, FNYEAQ. The CDR3 coding sequence is TGTGCCAGCAGCTTACTGGAAGGCGGCACTGAAGCTTTCTTT. Its translation is CASSLLEGGTEAFF.

Details on this clone: The sample holds other DNA sequences that translate to the same CDR3. The chain recombines TRBV27 with TRBJ2-3; D might be TRBD2 (5 bases). This CDR3 has 15 amino acids. Trimming removed 2 bases from V and 2 bases from J, with 11 bases in between. Germline CDR1 reads MNHEY; CDR2 reads SMNVEV (reference sequence). The CDR3 DNA reads TGTGCCAGCAGTTTAGGAGGAGGAACCACAGATACGCAGTATTTT. Translated, it gives CASSLGGGTTDTQYF.

This clone has just one count. This chain joins TRBV7-2 and TRBJ1-5; D call uncertain. Looked up from germline, CDR1 is SGHTA and CDR2 is FQGNSA. The CDR3 has 15 residues. Between the trimmed V and J ends, which lost 5 bases and 4 bases, there was a span of 15 bases. CDR3 DNA: TGTGCCAGCAGCGAAAAACGGGCCCTTAATCAGCCCCAGCATTTT. Amino acids: CASSEKRALNQPQHF.

This clone appeared once. This chain links TRBV6-1 with TRBJ1-2; 12 positions match TRBD1. The germline gives CDR1 MNHNS, CDR2 SASEGT. Trimming cost V 6 bases and J 8 bases; bases outside gene matches: 10. CDR3 length: 15 amino acids. The CDR3 DNA reads as TGTGCCAGCAGACCGGGACAGGGGGCTCCGGGAGGCTACACCTTC. It yields the protein CASRPGQGAPGGYTF.

Comment on this clone: The same CDR3 also results from other DNA sequences found in this sample. The V gene is TRBV9, the J gene TRBJ2-7; D remains unclear. The CDR3 covers 13 residues. Per germline, CDR1 SGDLS and CDR2 YYNGEE. Trimming left V 0 bases short and J 3 bases short, with 7 bases between. DNA of the CDR3: TGTGCCAGCAGCGTAGGACTCGACTACGAGCAGTACTTC. This sequence encodes CASSVGLDYEQYF.

The CDR3 sequence is CASSWDRSLYGYTF. DNA of the CDR3: TGTGCCAGCAGCTGGGACAGGAGCCTCTATGGCTACACCTTC. The V call is TRBV13, the J call TRBJ1-2; TRBD1 matches 8 bases. V gave up 4 bases and J gave up 4 bases; unmatched junction bases: 5. Germline values: CDR1 PRHDT, CDR2 FYEKMQ (reference sequence). The CDR3 extends over 14 amino acids.

V and J are TRBV11-1 and TRBJ2-5; TRBD2 is a possible D gene (6 bases). Germline values: CDR1 SGHAT, CDR2 FQDESV (reference sequence). The ends were cut back, 3 bases at V and 4 bases at J, with 15 bases in the middle. The CDR3 is 15 amino acids. This CDR3 reads CASSFLAGTGETQYF. The CDR3 region has the DNA TGTGCCAGCAGCTTCCTGGCTGGGACTGGAGAGACCCAGTACTTC.

Regarding this clone: The sample has other DNA sequences that encode this CDR3 too. The DNA of the CDR3 is TGTGCCAGCAGTTATCCAGGGGGCCAAGAGACCCAGTACTTC. Protein: CASSYPGGQETQYF. V and J are TRBV6-6 and TRBJ2-5; 7 bases line up with TRBD1. There are 14 residues in the CDR3. The V gene end was trimmed by 3 bases and the J gene end by 1 base; junction bases not matched to a gene: 2. The germline V gene encodes CDR1 MNHNY and CDR2 SVGAGI (reference sequence).

CDR3: CASSLAAGFGANVLTF. CDR3 coding DNA: TGTGCCAGCAGCTTGGCGGCGGGGTTTGGGGCCAACGTCCTGACTTTC. J is TRBJ2-6 and V is TRBV7-2; D possibly corresponds to TRBD2 (6 bases). With 3 bases removed from V and 3 bases from J, the gap between germline ends came to 12 bases. From germline, CDR1 is SGHTA and CDR2 FQGNSA. CDR3 length: 16 amino acids. Together with reference TRBV7-2 and TRBJ2-6, the CDR3 gives the full variable domain: GAGVSQSPSNKVTEKGKDVELRCDPISGHTALYWYRQSLGQGLEFLIYFQGNSAPDKSGLPSDRFSAERTGGSVSTLTIQRTQQEDSAVYLCASSLAAGFGANVLTFGAGSRLTVL.

The J gene is TRBJ1-3, the V gene TRBV10-3; D not certain. The CDR3 has 17 amino acids. Looked up from germline, CDR1 is ENHRY and CDR2 is SYGVKD. Deletions cut 0 bases from V and 0 bases from J, with 12 bases between. The CDR3: CAISESAVGSSGNTIYF. In DNA form, the CDR3 reads TGTGCCATCAGTGAGTCGGCGGTAGGTAGCTCTGGAAACACCATATATTTT.

A few counts support this clone. This sequence joins TRBV14 and TRBJ1-6; the D gene is possibly TRBD1 (6 bases). The CDR3 runs to 15 residues. Trimming removed 4 bases at V and 10 bases at J, with 17 bases between. CDR1 is SGHDN and CDR2 is FVKESK in the germline V gene. In DNA form, the CDR3 reads TGTGCCAGCAGCCCTAGGACAGAGGCCAGCTCACCCCTCCACTTT. This codes for CASSPRTEASSPLHF. Complete variable domain (other parts from reference TRBV14 and TRBJ1-6): EAGVTQFPSHSVIEKGQTVTLRCDPISGHDNLYWYRRVMGKEIKFLLHFVKESKQDESGMPNNRFLAERTGGTYSTLKVQPAELEDSGVYFCASSPRTEASSPLHFGNGTRLTVT.

The chain is built from TRBV13 and TRBJ1-1; D call uncertain. V was cut by 1 base and J by 1 base, with 7 bases left in between. Germline-derived CDR1 and CDR2 are PRHDT and FYEKMQ (reference sequence). This CDR3 is built from 14 residues. CDR3 region: CASSLVRANTEAFF. The CDR3 bases are TGTGCCAGCAGCTTAGTCCGCGCGAACACTGAAGCTTTCTTT.